Detailed here is one T cell receptor (beta chain). Its cognate antigen is unknown. This sample is part of a study of cytomegalovirus exposure and HLA in healthy donors. Trimming removed 1 base at V and 4 bases at J, with 10 bases between. Germline V gene data show CDR1 as SGHTA and CDR2 as FQGNSA. The CDR3 length is 14 residues. Study-level results: Later on, an analysis showed TCR association rates differing by HLA locus, with DRB1 the most and HLA-C the fewest.

The PCR employed 60 Vbeta primers together with 13 Jbeta primers. TCRdb's table, derived via immunoSEQ multiplex PCR, lists solely in-frame clones and lacks some. The sample records 120,000 to 150,000 clones, over 65% being singletons. The donors were healthy bone marrow donors. The sample comprised PBMCs. The chain employs TRBV7-2 and TRBJ1-2; weak D call: TRBD1 (6 bases). This TCR was sampled from a man aged 40-49 years in good health and CMV-seropositive. The CDR3 coding sequence is TGTGCCAGCAGCTTAGTTGGGGGCAGCTATGGCTACACCTTC. Protein product: CASSLVGGSYGYTF.